The clone carrying this T cell receptor (beta chain) was recorded once. Its antigen is undetermined. Germline V gives CDR1 SGHKS, CDR2 YYEKEE (reference sequence). V was cut by 1 base and J by 4 bases, with 11 bases left in between. The CDR3 is 14 amino acids. The PCR employed 60 Vbeta primers together with 13 Jbeta primers. TCRdb's table, derived via immunoSEQ multiplex PCR, lists solely in-frame clones and lacks some. The sample has under 150,000 clones, roughly 80% seen once; the top ten hold approximately 4%. This specimen comes from a study of cytomegalovirus exposure and HLA in healthy donors. In the study overall: About 200 million T cells yielded over 90 million unique TCR beta sequences in earlier analysis. General observations from the study: Rarity held for most TCR sequences, but there were some public TCRs that occurred in many donors. The study carried out a later analysis of TCR beta sequences. It associated 16,951 of them with specific HLA alleles at a false discovery rate of 0.05. Per a prior analysis, the majority of TCR beta V segments were productive roughly 90% or roughly 30% of the time.

This rearrangement joins TRBV5-5 to TRBJ2-5; D is unresolved. The sequence was collected from a woman aged 40 to 50 in good health and CMV-seronegative. Sequenced input: PBMCs. CDR3 coding DNA: TGTGCCAGCAGCTTGTCGATGGGCACAGAGACCCAGTACTTC. Its protein is CASSLSMGTETQYF.